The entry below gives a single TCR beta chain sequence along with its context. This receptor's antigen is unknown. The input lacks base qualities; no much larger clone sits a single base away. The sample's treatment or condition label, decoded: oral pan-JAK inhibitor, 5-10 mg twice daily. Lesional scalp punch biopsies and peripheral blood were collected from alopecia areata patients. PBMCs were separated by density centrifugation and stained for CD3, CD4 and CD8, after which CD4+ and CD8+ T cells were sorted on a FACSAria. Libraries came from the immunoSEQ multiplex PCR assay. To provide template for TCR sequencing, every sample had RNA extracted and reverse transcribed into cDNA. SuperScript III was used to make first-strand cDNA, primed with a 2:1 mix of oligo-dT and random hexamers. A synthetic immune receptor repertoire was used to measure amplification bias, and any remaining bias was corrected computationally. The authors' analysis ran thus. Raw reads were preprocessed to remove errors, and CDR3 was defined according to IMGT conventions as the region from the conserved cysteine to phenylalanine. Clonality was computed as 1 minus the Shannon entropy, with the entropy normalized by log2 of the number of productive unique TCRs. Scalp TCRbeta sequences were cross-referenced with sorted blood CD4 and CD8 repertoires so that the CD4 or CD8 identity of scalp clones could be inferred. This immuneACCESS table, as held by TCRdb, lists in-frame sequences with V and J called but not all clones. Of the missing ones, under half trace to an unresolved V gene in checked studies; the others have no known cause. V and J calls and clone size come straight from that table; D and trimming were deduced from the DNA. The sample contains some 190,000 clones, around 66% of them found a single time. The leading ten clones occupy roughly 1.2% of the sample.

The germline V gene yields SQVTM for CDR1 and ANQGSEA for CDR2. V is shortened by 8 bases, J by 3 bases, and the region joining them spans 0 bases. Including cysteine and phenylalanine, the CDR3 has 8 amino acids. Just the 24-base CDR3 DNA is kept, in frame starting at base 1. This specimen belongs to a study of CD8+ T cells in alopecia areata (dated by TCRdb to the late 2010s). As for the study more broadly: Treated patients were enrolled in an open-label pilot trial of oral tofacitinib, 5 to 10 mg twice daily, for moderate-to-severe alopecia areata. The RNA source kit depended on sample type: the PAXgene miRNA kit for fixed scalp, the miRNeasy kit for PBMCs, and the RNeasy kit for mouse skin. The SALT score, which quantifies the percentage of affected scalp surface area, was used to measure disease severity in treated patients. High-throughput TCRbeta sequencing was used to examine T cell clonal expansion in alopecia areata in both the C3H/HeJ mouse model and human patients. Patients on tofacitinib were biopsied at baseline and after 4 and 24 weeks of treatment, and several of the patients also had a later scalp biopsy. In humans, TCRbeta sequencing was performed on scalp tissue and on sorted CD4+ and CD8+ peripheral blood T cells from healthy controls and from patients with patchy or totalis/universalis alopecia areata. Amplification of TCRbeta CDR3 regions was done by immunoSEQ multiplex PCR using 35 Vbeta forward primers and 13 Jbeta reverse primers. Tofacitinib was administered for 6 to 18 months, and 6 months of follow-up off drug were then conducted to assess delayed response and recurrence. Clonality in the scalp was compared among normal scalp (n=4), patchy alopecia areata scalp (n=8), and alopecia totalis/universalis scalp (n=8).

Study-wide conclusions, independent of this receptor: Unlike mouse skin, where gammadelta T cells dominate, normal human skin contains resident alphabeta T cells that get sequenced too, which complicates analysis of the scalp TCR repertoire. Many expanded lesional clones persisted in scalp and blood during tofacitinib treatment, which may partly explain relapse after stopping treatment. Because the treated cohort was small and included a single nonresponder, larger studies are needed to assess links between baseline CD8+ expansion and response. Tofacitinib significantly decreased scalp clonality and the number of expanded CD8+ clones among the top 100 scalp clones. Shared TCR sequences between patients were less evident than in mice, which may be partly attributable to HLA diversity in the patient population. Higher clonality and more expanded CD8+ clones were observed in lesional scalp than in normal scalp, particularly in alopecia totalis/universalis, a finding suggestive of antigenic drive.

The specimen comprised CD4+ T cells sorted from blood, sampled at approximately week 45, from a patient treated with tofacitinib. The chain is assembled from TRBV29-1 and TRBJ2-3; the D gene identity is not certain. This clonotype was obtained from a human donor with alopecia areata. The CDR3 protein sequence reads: CSTDTQYF. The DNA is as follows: TGCAGCACAGATACGCAGTATTTT.